This T cell receptor (beta chain) was sequenced for a study of blood T cell repertoires in COVID-19. About the study: Samples came from the United States, Italy and Spain, spanning acute and convalescent COVID-19. PBMCs, B-cell-depleted T cells, or T cells provided the cDNA or gDNA that made up the material.

Source study methods: Cell counts per sample came from amplifying reference gene primers. Generated by immunoSEQ multiplex PCR, the TCRdb table keeps only in-frame clones and is missing some. Clone size and V and J calls were adopted from that table, with D and trimming inferred from the DNA. The table has roughly 340,000 clones, about 90% seen once; the top ten hold roughly 3.4%. V was clipped by 6 bases and J by 2 bases, with 8 bases between them. This CDR3 has 13 residues. The J gene is TRBJ1-5, the V gene TRBV12-3 or TRBV12-4, with a weak D call TRBD1 (6 bases). The source is a woman aged 18 to 35 who had recovered from COVID-19. The sequencing input was peripheral blood. As DNA, the CDR3 is TGTGCCAGCAGGGACAGCGGCAATCAGCCCCAGCATTTT. This sequence encodes CASRDSGNQPQHF.